The next 5 T cell receptor beta chains were all read from a single sample in a study of T cells in Graves' hyperthyroidism and ophthalmopathy. What was amplified from RNA transcripts were TCR beta CDR3 regions. Carried out on the TCR CDR3, a first-round RT-PCR used the HTBI primer set. Each CDR3 protein is one row after TCRdb ran MiXCR on the multiplex PCR reads. The sample holds about 400,000 distinct CDR3 sequences, about 15% seen once. The specimen sequenced was blood. The receptors stem from a woman in her twenties or thirties with Graves' hyperthyroidism.

The J gene is TRBJ1-1, the V gene TRBV6-1; the D is unclear. Germline CDR1 MNHNS, CDR2 SASEGT. With 3 bases removed from V and 6 bases from J, the gap between germline ends came to 5 bases. The CDR3 totals 11 residues. The DNA for the CDR3 is TGTGCCAGCAGTGACAGGCCTGAAGCTTTCTTT. The encoded protein is CASSDRPEAFF.

This clonotype was detected many times. The chain employs TRBV6-5 and TRBJ2-1; D gene unclear. This CDR3 region has 15 residues. Looked up from germline, CDR1 is MNHEY and CDR2 is SVGAGI. V was shortened by 2 bases and J by 3 bases, with 11 bases between the two germline ends. This chain's CDR3 is CASSYVTLGYNEQFF. The CDR3 bases are TGTGCCAGCAGTTACGTAACATTGGGCTACAATGAGCAGTTCTTC.

This clonotype was counted at least ten times. The chain is built from TRBV6-2 or TRBV6-3 and TRBJ2-7; 13 bases are a match to TRBD2. The germline V gene encodes CDR1 MNHEY and CDR2 SVGEGT. The V gene end was trimmed by 6 bases and the J gene end by 3 bases; junction bases not matched to a gene: 2. CDR3 length: 14 residues. The chain's CDR3 is CASRRTSGSYEQYF. CDR3 sequence (DNA): TGTGCCAGCAGAAGGACTAGCGGGAGCTACGAGCAGTACTTC.

In the case of this clonotype: A read error may be the cause here, since a much bigger clone is one base away. V is TRBV28 and J is TRBJ1-4, with 7 positions matching TRBD1. CDR1 is MDHEN, CDR2 SYDVKM, per germline. The CDR3 totals 14 residues. The CDR3 sequence is CANSTPGGPEKLFF. For the CDR3, the DNA is TGTGCCAACAGTACCCCAGGGGGTCCGGAAAAACTGTTTTTT.

The chain uses TRBV12-3 or TRBV12-4 and TRBJ2-5; 7 bases agree with TRBD2. This CDR3 has 14 residues. V trimming: 5 bases; J trimming: 1 base; junction bases outside the gene matches: 4. The CDR3 DNA sequence: TGTGCCAGCAGTGTTAGCGGGCTCCAAGAGACCCAGTACTTC. Protein: CASSVSGLQETQYF.